Included here is one T cell receptor (beta chain) sequence, with context. Its antigen is undetermined. It was with 60 Vbeta and 13 Jbeta primers that the PCR ran. The protocol was immunoSEQ multiplex PCR, while the TCRdb copy is restricted to in-frame clones and leaves out a portion. The sample has more than 95,000 clones, about 80% seen once. The CDR3 runs 17 residues. Germline V lookup: CDR1 KGHSH, CDR2 LQKENI. The V and J ends lost 5 bases and 1 base, in that order; junction bases with no gene match: 8. The sample is drawn from a study of cytomegalovirus exposure and HLA in healthy donors. Overall study: Unique TCRs from HLA-typed donors, 70 million to 85 million of them, were held in an early data release. In terms of ancestry, the Caucasian-associated cluster contained 75% to 90% of the roughly 400 genotyped donors.

Study results and caveats: For TCR beta chains, V- and J-gene trimming was later linked to a missense DCLRE1C variant. Most subjects had HLA-A and HLA-B alleles reportedly predicted accurately by TCR beta sequences.

The receptor was derived from a man aged 18 to 30 in good health and CMV-seronegative. The chain uses TRBV18 and TRBJ1-1; 12 nucleotides align to TRBD1. The sequenced sample consisted of PBMCs. This chain's CDR3 is CASSSGTGGSSNTEAFF. The CDR3, as DNA: TGTGCCAGCTCATCCGGGACAGGGGGCTCCTCGAACACTGAAGCTTTCTTT.